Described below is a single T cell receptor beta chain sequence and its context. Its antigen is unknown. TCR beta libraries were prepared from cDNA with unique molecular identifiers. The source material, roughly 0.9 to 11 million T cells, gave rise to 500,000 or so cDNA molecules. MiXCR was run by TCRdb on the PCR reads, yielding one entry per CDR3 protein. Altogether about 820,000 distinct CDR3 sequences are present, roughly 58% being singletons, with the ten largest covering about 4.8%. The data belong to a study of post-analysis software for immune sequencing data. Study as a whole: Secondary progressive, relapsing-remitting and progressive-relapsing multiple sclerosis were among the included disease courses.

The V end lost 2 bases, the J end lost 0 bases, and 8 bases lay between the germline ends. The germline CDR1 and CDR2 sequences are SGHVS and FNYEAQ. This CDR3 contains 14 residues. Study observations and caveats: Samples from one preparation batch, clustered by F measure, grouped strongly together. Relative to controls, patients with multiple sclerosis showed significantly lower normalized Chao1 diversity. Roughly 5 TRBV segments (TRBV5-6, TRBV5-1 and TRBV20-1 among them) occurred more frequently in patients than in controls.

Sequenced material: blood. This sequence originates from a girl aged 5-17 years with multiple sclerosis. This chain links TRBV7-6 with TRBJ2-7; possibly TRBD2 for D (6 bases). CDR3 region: CASSLRGTSYEQYF. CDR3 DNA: TGTGCCAGCAGCTTACGGGGGACCTCCTACGAGCAGTACTTC.